This TCR beta chain is drawn from a study of blood T cell repertoires in COVID-19. As for the study in general: Both acute and convalescent COVID-19 samples were obtained from the United States, Italy and Spain. Sources were T cells, B-cell-depleted T cells, or PBMCs; the material itself was cDNA or gDNA.

Using immunoSEQ multiplex PCR, the repertoire was profiled, and TCRdb retains in-frame clones only, with some absent. The sample consists of some 430,000 clones, 90% of them appearing once. CDR3 length: 15 amino acids. The V end was cut by 0 bases, the J end by 6 bases, with 14 bases between. The germline V gene encodes CDR1 SGHDN and CDR2 FVKESK. Those who participated ranged in age from about 18 to 89 years and resided in about two dozen US areas. Cohort 3 recovery required two negative PCRs, clearance, or symptom resolution. The chain recombines TRBV14 with TRBJ1-2; possible D gene TRBD1, 5 bases. This clonotype was obtained from a man aged 18 to 35 who had recovered from COVID-19. Sequenced material: PBMCs or T cells enriched from blood (not recorded which). CDR3 in amino acids: CASSQDGPGVNGYTF. As DNA, the CDR3 is TGTGCCAGCAGCCAAGACGGCCCGGGGGTCAATGGCTACACCTTC.